Presented here are 15 T cell receptor delta chains from one specimen sequenced in a study of γδ T cells in repeated Plasmodium falciparum infection. Gammadelta T cells were flow-sorted from PBMC into Vgamma9/Vdelta2+ and Vdelta2-negative populations for bulk analysis. TCRdb redid the clone calls on the multiplex PCR reads with CATT. The profile shows roughly 86,000 delta-chain clones, 1.4% to 1.5% of them singletons. The sample taken for sequencing was gamma-delta T cells from blood. The receptor set was obtained from a pool of human donors (malaria-infected and uninfected, not separated).

This clone was observed a few times. The protein TCRdb lists belongs to a much larger clone and differs from this DNA's translation at residue 5, which points to a read error; the protein shown is made from the DNA. The chain uses TRDV1 and TRDJ1; TRDD3 is a possible D gene (5 bases). CDR3 size: 20 residues. Germline values: CDR1 TSWWSYY, CDR2 QGS. Trimming took 4 bases from V and 0 from J, leaving 27 bases between them. The CDR3 DNA reads TGTGCTCTTGGGGGACTTATTTTAGACTGGCCTCAAGAGGACACCGATAAACTCATCTTT. As protein: CALGGLILDWPQEDTDKLIF.

This clone was counted only a few times. The protein in TCRdb stems from a much larger clone and differs at residue 16 from this DNA's translation, likely a read error; here the protein is translated from the DNA. The gene calls are TRDV2 and TRDJ2; 9 bases align to TRDD3. Assignment of the J gene here rests on matching the DNA to germline, because TCRdb gives none. There are 21 residues in the CDR3. Germline loops: CDR1 GEAIGNYY, CDR2 EKD. The CDR3 here is CACDTFLDWGTRAYLAAQLFF. The CDR3 DNA sequence: TGTGCCTGTGACACCTTCCTTGACTGGGGGACAAGGGCCTATTTGGCAGCACAACTCTTCTTT.

Worth noting for this clone: The protein in TCRdb stems from a much larger clone and differs at residue 10 from this DNA's translation, likely a read error; here the protein is translated from the DNA. The rearrangement joins TRDV3 to TRDJ1; the D is unclear. TCRdb lists no J gene, so it was determined here by aligning the DNA to germline. Looked up from germline, CDR1 is TVYSNPD and CDR2 is GDNSRS (reference sequence). The CDR3 spans 17 residues. V lost 0 bases to trimming and J lost 0 bases, with 20 bases between them. CDR3 region: CAFSWSLRVGYTDKLIF. In nucleotides, the CDR3 is TGTGCCTTTAGTTGGAGTCTTCGGGTCGGGTACACCGATAAACTCATCTTT.

Note on this clone: The TCRdb protein comes from a much larger clone and disagrees with this DNA's translation at residue 15, likely due to a read error; the protein given here is derived from the DNA. This chain joins TRDV2 and TRDJ1; TRDD3 aligns across 11 bases. TCRdb carries no J gene annotation; the J gene was assigned here by matching the DNA with germline. CDR3 length equals 19 residues. Germline CDR1 is GEAIGNYY and CDR2 is EKD. The DNA for the CDR3 is TGTGCCTGTGCCCCTGCCTTCCTACTGGGGGATAAAAACACCAATAAACTCATCTTT. It is translated as CACAPAFLLGDKNTNKLIF.

This clone has more than one count but fewer than ten. A far larger clone lies a single base away; this is likely a read error. This specimen includes other DNA sequences encoding the same CDR3. The rearrangement uses TRDV3 and TRDJ1; D might be TRDD2 (7 bases). The J gene, left out of TCRdb, was set here by checking the DNA against germline. V lost 1 base and J lost 0, with 27 bases in between. From germline, CDR1 is TVYSNPD and CDR2 GDNSRS (reference sequence). CDR3 length: 19 residues. The CDR3 loop is CAFNGGSYPELGNTDKLIF. For the CDR3, the DNA is TGTGCCTTTAACGGAGGTTCCTACCCCGAGCTGGGGAACACCGATAAACTCATCTTT.

In the case of this clone: The TCRdb record carries a much larger clone's protein, which differs from this DNA's translation at residue 7; a read error is the likely cause, and the protein listed here is the DNA translation. This chain joins TRDV1 and TRDJ1; D uncertain. TCRdb offers no J gene call, so here the DNA was matched to germline to obtain one. CDR1 and CDR2 (germline): TSWWSYY, QGS. V lost 2 bases, J lost 0 bases, and 10 bases lay in between. The CDR3 length is 15 residues. Here the CDR3 DNA reads TGTGCTCTTGGGGAAATGCCACGATACACCGATAAACTCATCTTT. Encoded protein: CALGEMPRYTDKLIF.

Turning to this clone: One base separates it from a far larger clone, so it is likely a read error. Other DNA sequences within the sample encode an identical CDR3. The chain combines TRDV2 with TRDJ2, with a possible D match to TRDD3 (6 bases). TCRdb offers no J gene call, so here the DNA was matched to germline to obtain one. Germline CDR1 and CDR2: GEAIGNYY and EKD. This CDR3 comprises 16 residues. The CDR3 bases are TGTGCCTGTGACACCCCTGGGGAAGCTTTAACAGCACAACTCTTCTTT. It encodes CACDTPGEALTAQLFF.

This clone was counted at least ten times. J is TRDJ1 and V is TRDV1; TRDD3 matches 11 bases. TCRdb records no J gene; here it was assigned by comparing the DNA to germline. Germline CDR1 reads TSWWSYY; CDR2 reads QGS. The length of the CDR3 is 17 residues. V was pared by 1 base and J by 0 bases, with 4 bases of the junction left unmatched. The CDR3 spells CALGERLLGDNTDKLIF. Here the CDR3 DNA reads TGTGCTCTTGGGGAACGCCTACTGGGGGATAACACCGATAAACTCATCTTT.

This clone was detected a few times. A far more abundant clone sits one base away, making this likely a read error. The sample has other DNA sequences that encode this CDR3 too. The J gene is TRDJ1, the V gene TRDV2, with TRDD3 matching 7 bases. The J gene was missing in TCRdb and was found by matching the end of the DNA to germline. The germline gives CDR1 GEAIGNYY, CDR2 EKD. V dropped 1 base and J dropped 5; count of bases not matched to a gene: 6. The CDR3 covers 14 residues. The CDR3 DNA is TGTGCCTGTGACACTCTGGTACTGGGGGATAAACTCATCTTT. Translation gives CACDTLVLGDKLIF.

This clone was recorded at least ten times. V is TRDV1 and J is TRDJ1, with D possibly matching TRDD2 (7 bases). The V end lost 6 bases, the J end lost 0 bases, and 20 bases lay between the germline ends. CDR3 length equals 17 residues. The germline CDR1 and CDR2 sequences are TSWWSYY and QGS. CDR3 sequence reads: CALGNSYVGAYTDKLIF. Here the CDR3 DNA reads TGTGCTCTTGGAAATTCCTACGTGGGGGCCTACACCGATAAACTCATCTTT.

This clone was counted ten times or more. This rearrangement joins TRDV1 to TRDJ1; weak D call: TRDD3 (6 bases). Per the germline V gene, CDR1 is TSWWSYY and CDR2 is QGS. There are 17 residues in the CDR3. Between the trimmed V and J ends, which lost 3 bases and 7 bases, there was a span of 24 bases. The CDR3 region has the DNA TGTGCTCTTGGGGACTTTCCCATCCGTCCTTGGGGGGTTAAACTCATCTTT. It is translated as CALGDFPIRPWGVKLIF.

This clone was recorded a few times. A read error likely explains why the TCRdb protein, taken from a much larger clone, differs from this DNA's translation at residue 9; the protein shown is translated from the DNA. The chain couples TRDV1 to TRDJ1; tentatively, D is TRDD3 (6 bases). This CDR3 has 21 amino acids. V dropped 2 bases and J dropped 4 bases, with 32 bases sitting between them. Germline V gene data show CDR1 as TSWWSYY and CDR2 as QGS. CDR3 region: CALGESLTHMGARFLVDKLIF. CDR3 in DNA: TGTGCTCTTGGGGAATCTTTGACCCACATGGGGGCCCGTTTTCTAGTCGATAAACTCATCTTT.

A word on this clone: The protein recorded in TCRdb matches a much larger clone and deviates from this DNA's translation at residue 5, suggesting a read error; the protein here is obtained by translating the DNA. CDR3 residues: CALGGPLLPTEWGTLGADKLIF. For the CDR3, the DNA is TGTGCTCTTGGGGGACCCCTCCTTCCTACGGAATGGGGGACCCTGGGGGCCGATAAACTCATCTTT. This chain joins TRDV1 and TRDJ1, with TRDD2 matching 9 bases. As TCRdb names no J gene, one was assigned here on the basis of a DNA match to germline. This CDR3 region has 22 residues. Trimming at V came to 4 bases and at J to 3 bases, leaving 27 bases not matched to a gene. Germline values: CDR1 TSWWSYY, CDR2 QGS.

This clone was detected only a few times. This probably arose from a read error, given a far larger clone one base away. The rearrangement uses TRDV1 and TRDJ1, with no clear D. The J gene, not given by TCRdb, was assigned here from a germline match of the nucleotide sequence. The CDR3 runs to 17 residues. Germline V gene sequence: CDR1 TSWWSYY, CDR2 QGS. V was pared by 3 bases and J by 5 bases, with 22 bases between. CDR3: CALGELIPRPPSDKLIF. Written as DNA, the CDR3 is TGTGCTCTTGGGGAGCTCATTCCGCGCCCACCCTCGGATAAACTCATCTTT.

A remark on this clone: TCRdb's protein, taken from a much larger clone, differs from this DNA's translation at residue 17, likely owing to a read error; the protein displayed comes from the DNA. The chain employs TRDV2 and TRDJ1; 11 bases line up with TRDD3. TCRdb gives no J gene; it was assigned here by matching the DNA to germline. The CDR3 is made up of 20 amino acids. Germline assignment: CDR1 GEAIGNYY and CDR2 EKD. The CDR3 nucleotides read TGTGCCTGTGACAAACCTTCCTACTGGGGGATAGAGAGGTACACCGATAGACTCATCTTT. Protein sequence: CACDKPSYWGIERYTDRLIF.